What follows are 14 T cell receptor beta chains derived from one specimen sequenced in a study of shared clonotypes between healthy human individuals. Generated by immunoSEQ multiplex PCR, the TCRdb table keeps only in-frame clones and is missing some. The sample yields 2.5 million or so clones, 90% to 95% seen once. Sequencing used naive CD4+ T cells sorted from blood. Subset indicated: CD45RA+ positively selected. All receptors come from a man aged 18 to 35 in good health.

This chain joins TRBV4-3 and TRBJ1-2; no clear D. V was trimmed by 0 bases and J by 4 bases, leaving 9 bases between them. The CDR3 runs to 14 residues. CDR1 and CDR2 (germline): LGHNA, YSLEER. The CDR3 DNA sequence: TGCGCCAGCAGCCAAGAACTTCCAGGCTATGGCTACACCTTC. Its protein is CASSQELPGYGYTF.

The V call is TRBV30, the J call TRBJ2-2; the D call may be TRBD1 or TRBD2 (5 bases each). The V gene's germline CDR1 is GTSNPN and CDR2 SVGIG (reference sequence). V was shortened by 0 bases and J by 7 bases, with 21 bases between the two germline ends. This CDR3 comprises 17 residues. CDR3: CAWSVPRYRRTDGELFF. The CDR3 DNA reads TGTGCCTGGAGTGTCCCTCGTTACAGGAGGACGGACGGGGAGCTGTTTTTT.

The CDR3 loop reads CASNTPLWANQPQHF. As DNA, the CDR3 is TGTGCCAGTAACACCCCCCTCTGGGCAAATCAGCCCCAGCATTTT. The chain joins TRBV19 to TRBJ1-5; D gene uncertain. Between the trimmed V and J ends, which lost 7 bases and 4 bases, there was a span of 17 bases. CDR3 length: 15 residues. Germline V gives CDR1 LNHDA, CDR2 SQIVND (reference sequence).

This chain uses TRBV7-3 with TRBJ2-2; possibly TRBD1 for D (6 bases). Germline loops: CDR1 SGHTA, CDR2 FQGTGA. V was trimmed by 0 bases and J by 6 bases, leaving 8 bases between them. This CDR3 is built from 14 residues. The DNA of the CDR3 is TGTGCCAGCAGCTTAACACAGGGTTCCGGGGAGCTGTTTTTT. As protein: CASSLTQGSGELFF.

Notes on this clone: This sample also contains other DNA sequences that code for the same CDR3. The CDR3 DNA follows: TGTGCCAGCAGTGACAGGGGGAGCACCGGGGAGCTGTTTTTT. Its protein product is CASSDRGSTGELFF. The V and J genes are TRBV2 and TRBJ2-2; 7 positions match TRBD1. CDR1 and CDR2 from the germline V gene are SNHLY and FYNNEI. This CDR3 region has 14 residues. The J segment lost 4 bases and the V segment lost 3 bases, leaving 2 bases of the junction unmatched.

The chain recombines TRBV9 with TRBJ1-6; 8 bases are shared with TRBD1. The CDR3 has 13 residues. The trim removed 4 bases at V and 11 bases at J, leaving 5 bases unmatched. CDR1 is SGDLS and CDR2 is YYNGEE in the germline V gene. The CDR3 region has the DNA TGTGCCAGCAGCTTATCGACAGGGGCACCCCTCCACTTT. It specifies CASSLSTGAPLHF.

The rearrangement links TRBV5-1 to TRBJ2-3; the D is unclear. The ends were cut back, 2 bases at V and 2 bases at J, with 6 bases in the middle. The CDR3 is 13 residues long. CDR1 is SGHRS and CDR2 is YFSETQ in the germline V gene. This CDR3 is CASSFSDTDTQYF. In nucleotides, the CDR3 is TGCGCCAGCAGCTTCAGTGACACAGATACGCAGTATTTT. The complete variable domain, with remaining parts taken from reference TRBV5-1 and TRBJ2-3, reads KAGVTQTPRYLIKTRGQQVTLSCSPISGHRSVSWYQQTPGQGLQFLFEYFSETQRNKGNFPGRFSGRQFSNSRSEMNVSTLELGDSALYLCASSFSDTDTQYFGPGTRLTVL.

The rearrangement links TRBV9 to TRBJ2-2; D is possibly TRBD1 (5 bases). Germline V CDR1 and CDR2: SGDLS, YYNGEE. V was pared by 5 bases and J by 3 bases, with 11 bases between. CDR3 length equals 14 residues. The CDR3 spells CASRQESYTGELFF. As DNA, the CDR3 is TGTGCCAGCAGACAGGAGTCGTACACCGGGGAGCTGTTTTTT. Variable domain in full (rest from reference TRBV9 and TRBJ2-2): DSGVTQTPKHLITATGQRVTLRCSPRSGDLSVYWYQQSLDQGLQFLIQYYNGEERAKGNILERFSAQQFPDLHSELNLSSLELGDSALYFCASRQESYTGELFFGEGSRLTVL.

In its sample, this clone was seen once. The V gene is TRBV11-2, the J gene TRBJ2-5, with a weak D call TRBD2 (6 bases). Per germline, CDR1 SGHAT and CDR2 FQNNGV. The CDR3 is 14 amino acids. V dropped 1 base and J dropped 7 bases, with 13 bases sitting between them. The CDR3 nucleotides read TGTGCCAGCAGCTTAGGGGACTCGGGTCGGACCCAGTACTTC. Protein sequence: CASSLGDSGRTQYF.

CDR3 loop: CASSRGPDGRVEQFF. Written as DNA, the CDR3 is TGCGCCAGCAGCCGAGGTCCGGACGGGAGGGTGGAGCAGTTCTTC. The rearrangement links TRBV4-3 to TRBJ2-1; 8 bases fit TRBD2. Trimming at V came to 4 bases and at J to 10 bases, leaving 12 bases not matched to a gene. The germline V gene has CDR1 LGHNA and CDR2 YSLEER. The CDR3 extends over 15 amino acids.

This chain joins TRBV10-1 and TRBJ2-7; tentatively, D is TRBD1 or TRBD2 (5 bases each). CDR1 is WNHNN and CDR2 is SYGVQD in the germline V gene (reference sequence). V gave up 3 bases and J gave up 0 bases, with 9 bases separating them. The CDR3 has 14 amino acids. CDR3 sequence (DNA): TGCGCCAGCAGTGATGGGGGAAGCTCCTACGAGCAGTACTTC. Amino acid sequence: CASSDGGSSYEQYF.

The gene calls are TRBV10-3 and TRBJ1-5; D is possibly TRBD1 (5 bases). With 6 bases removed from V and 3 bases from J, the gap between germline ends came to 15 bases. The CDR3 runs 15 residues. Per the germline V gene, CDR1 is ENHRY and CDR2 is SYGVKD. This chain's CDR3 is CAISEGQSPNQPQHF. The CDR3 DNA reads TGTGCCATCAGCGAGGGGCAGAGCCCCAATCAGCCCCAGCATTTT.

The chain combines TRBV9 with TRBJ2-3, with D possibly being TRBD2 (7 bases). This CDR3 contains 17 residues. Looked up from germline, CDR1 is SGDLS and CDR2 is YYNGEE. Deletions cut 0 bases from V and 3 bases from J, with 17 bases between. The CDR3 region has the DNA TGTGCCAGCAGCGTAGTAGGGGGGGCCGTGAGGACAGATACGCAGTATTTT. Encoded protein: CASSVVGGAVRTDTQYF.

Turning to this clone: This CDR3 is also generated by other DNA sequences in the sample. This chain joins TRBV7-3 and TRBJ2-2; D is possibly TRBD2 (5 bases). CDR1 and CDR2 (germline): SGHTA, FQGTGA. The CDR3 loop spans 14 amino acids. Trimming pared 3 bases from V and 4 bases from J, leaving 9 bases between. CDR3 loop: CASSLGRGTGELFF. Here the CDR3 DNA reads TGTGCCAGCAGCTTGGGTCGGGGCACCGGGGAGCTGTTTTTT.